This T cell receptor (beta chain) was documented in a study of neurological immune-mediated disorders. Study results and caveats: There were no CDR3 amino acid sequences shared by expanded clones across subjects, a result suggesting private repertoires in all groups. It was HTLV-1-associated myelopathy that showed the most TCR clonal expansion, while multiple sclerosis showed the least, falling below healthy controls.

In each sequencing run, over 180 million TCR-beta sequences were generated from 15-18 subjects. TCRdb passed the 5' RACE reads through MiXCR, listing each CDR3 protein once. The sample carries under 90,000 distinct CDR3 sequences, 10% recorded once. This clonotype was recorded many times. What it binds is unknown. Germline V lookup: CDR1 SGHTA, CDR2 FQGNSA. V was trimmed by 5 bases and J by 10 bases, leaving 21 bases between them. The CDR3 runs to 15 residues. The receptor was derived from a man aged 35-49 years in good health. Specimen: PBMCs. The chain uses TRBV7-2 and TRBJ2-1; possible D gene TRBD2, 6 bases. The CDR3 nucleotides are TGTGCCAGCAGCAAACTCCCGGGACTCTGGGGGGAGCAGTTCTTC. Translating gives CASSKLPGLWGEQFF.